This entry describes one T cell receptor beta chain. The antigen is unknown. These data belong to a study of shared clonotypes between healthy human individuals. Study at large: Aged between 18 and 49, the donors were a couple of women and three men. Three plates each covered CD4 naive and memory; CD8 naive two, CD8 memory one.

Study-level results: The study found approximately 5% of naive CD4 clonotypes shared across several donors. Generally, naive subsets (rather than memory subsets) showed larger estimated richness.

Trimming cost V 4 bases and J 7 bases, with 11 bases left between them. The CDR3 covers 13 residues. In germline, CDR1 is SGHVS, CDR2 FNYEAQ. As defined, naive CD8 cells were CD45RO-negative and positively selected for CCR7, with terminally differentiated effector memory CD45RA+ cells excluded. Clones were sequenced by immunoSEQ multiplex PCR, and TCRdb holds only the in-frame ones, with some missing. The sample lists 800,000 or so clones, 95% to 97% occurring once. The chain recombines TRBV7-6 with TRBJ2-1, with a weak D call TRBD2 (6 bases). This receptor was identified in a man younger than 45 in good health. Material for sequencing was naive CD8+ T cells sorted from blood. CDR3 nucleotides: TGTGCCAGCAGCTCGTACCGGGAGAATGAGCAGTTCTTC. Amino acid sequence: CASSSYRENEQFF.